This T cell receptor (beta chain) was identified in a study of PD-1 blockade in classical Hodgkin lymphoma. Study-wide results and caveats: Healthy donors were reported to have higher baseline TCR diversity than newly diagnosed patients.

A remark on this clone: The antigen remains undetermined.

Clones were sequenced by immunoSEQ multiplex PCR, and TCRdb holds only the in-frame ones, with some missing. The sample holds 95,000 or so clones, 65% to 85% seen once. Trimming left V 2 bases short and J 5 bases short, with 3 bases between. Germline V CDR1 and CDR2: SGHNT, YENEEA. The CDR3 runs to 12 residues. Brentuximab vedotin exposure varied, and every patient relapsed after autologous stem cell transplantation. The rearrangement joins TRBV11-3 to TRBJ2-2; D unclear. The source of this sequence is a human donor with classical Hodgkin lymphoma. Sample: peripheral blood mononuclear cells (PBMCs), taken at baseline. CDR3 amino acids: CASSLQTGELFF. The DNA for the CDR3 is TGTGCCAGCAGCTTACAGACCGGGGAGCTGTTTTTT.